This TCR beta chain was captured by sequencing in a study of cytomegalovirus exposure and HLA in healthy donors. The V gene's germline CDR1 is SGDLS and CDR2 YYNGEE. This CDR3 spans 15 amino acids. After removal of 0 bases from V and 2 bases from J, the junction contained 1 base not matched to a gene. This clone was counted a few times. Its antigen is not known. Findings and caveats of the study: Most TCR sequences proved rare, with some public TCRs found in many donors.

Assay used: immunoSEQ multiplex PCR; TCRdb lists only in-frame clones, some missing. The data contain 130,000 to 150,000 clones, about 88% of them seen just once; the ten biggest clones take up about 3.5%. The rearrangement links TRBV9 to TRBJ1-5, with TRBD1 matching 8 bases. Sequencing used PBMCs. The clonotype was recovered from a woman aged 18-29 years in good health and CMV-seropositive. The CDR3 protein is CASSVAGGGNQPQHF. The CDR3 DNA follows: TGTGCCAGCAGCGTAGCAGGGGGCGGCAATCAGCCCCAGCATTTT. Full variable domain (missing parts from reference TRBV9 and TRBJ1-5): DSGVTQTPKHLITATGQRVTLRCSPRSGDLSVYWYQQSLDQGLQFLIQYYNGEERAKGNILERFSAQQFPDLHSELNLSSLELGDSALYFCASSVAGGGNQPQHFGDGTRLSIL.